The next 15 T cell receptor beta chains were all read from a single sample in a study of shared clonotypes between healthy human individuals. Produced via immunoSEQ multiplex PCR; TCRdb's table is partial and in-frame only. The repertoire has 2 million to 2.5 million clones, around 90% of them found once; the top ten carry 0.3% to 0.4%. The sequencing sample was made of naive CD4+ T cells from PBMCs. The subset is: CD45RA+ positively selected. The receptors were sampled from a man between 18 and 29 years old in good health. Some clones in this sample may be carry-over from other donors' samples.

A word on this clone: This CDR3 is also generated by other DNA sequences in the sample. The chain employs TRBV19 and TRBJ1-1; TRBD1 might be the D (5 bases). CDR1 and CDR2 (germline): LNHDA, SQIVND (reference sequence). This CDR3 is built from 13 residues. The germline V and J ends were trimmed by 2 bases and 8 bases, with 12 bases remaining between them. CDR3 protein: CASSIQGGTEAFF. The CDR3 DNA reads as TGTGCCAGTAGTATACAGGGCGGAACCGAAGCTTTCTTT.

In this sample, this clone turned up once. The chain couples TRBV6-5 to TRBJ1-1, with a tentative D call TRBD1 (5 bases). Germline assignment: CDR1 MNHEY and CDR2 SVGAGI. V was clipped by 2 bases and J by 10 bases, with 20 bases between them. The CDR3 loop spans 15 amino acids. The CDR3 coding sequence is TGTGCCAGCAGTTACCCCGGGAGGACACACTCTGGAGCTTTCTTT. This encodes CASSYPGRTHSGAFF.

The chain combines TRBV19 with TRBJ1-5, with D unclear. CDR1 and CDR2 from the germline V gene are LNHDA and SQIVND (reference sequence). The length of the CDR3 is 14 residues. Trimming pared 4 bases from V and 0 bases from J, leaving 7 bases between. CDR3 residues: CASSTANSNQPQHF. As DNA, the CDR3 is TGTGCCAGTAGTACGGCCAATAGCAATCAGCCCCAGCATTTT.

About this clone: Other DNA sequences within the sample encode an identical CDR3. The chain links TRBV28 to TRBJ1-1; 11 nucleotides agree with TRBD1. This CDR3 has 15 amino acids. The V and J ends lost 2 bases and 5 bases, in that order; junction bases with no gene match: 4. Germline CDR1 reads MDHEN; CDR2 reads SYDVKM. The CDR3 sequence is CASSLPGTGGTEAFF. The CDR3 DNA sequence: TGTGCCAGCAGTTTACCCGGGACAGGGGGGACTGAAGCTTTCTTT.

This chain connects TRBV30 to TRBJ2-5; TRBD1 aligns across 7 bases. CDR1 is GTSNPN and CDR2 is SVGIG in the germline V gene (reference sequence). This CDR3 comprises 14 residues. The ends lost 6 bases at V and 5 bases at J; junction bases unmatched: 12. The CDR3 loop reads CACQVRGRGETQYF. The CDR3 region has the DNA TGTGCCTGCCAAGTTAGGGGGCGTGGTGAGACCCAGTACTTC.

In this sample, this clone turned up once. V gene TRBV7-9 combines with J gene TRBJ2-1; 15 nucleotides align to TRBD2. Germline-derived CDR1 and CDR2 are SEHNR and FQNEAQ (reference sequence). CDR3 length: 17 amino acids. Trimming took 3 bases from V and 4 from J; bases not matched to a gene: 4. CDR3 sequence (DNA): TGTGCCAGCAGCTTTACCGGGACTAGCGGGAGGTACAATGAGCAGTTCTTC. Amino acid sequence: CASSFTGTSGRYNEQFF. Drawing the rest from reference TRBV7-9 and TRBJ2-1, the complete variable domain is DTGVSQNPRHKITKRGQNVTFRCDPISEHNRLYWYRQTLGQGPEFLTYFQNEAQLEKSRLLSDRFSAERPKGSFSTLEIQRTEQGDSAMYLCASSFTGTSGRYNEQFFGPGTRLTVL.

The chain joins TRBV29-1 to TRBJ2-7; 7 bases line up with TRBD1. Germline loops: CDR1 SQVTM, CDR2 ANQGSEA. Trimming at V came to 2 bases and at J to 6 bases, leaving 4 bases not matched to a gene. CDR3 size: 12 residues. The CDR3 is CSVEWDRGEQYF. DNA for the CDR3: TGCAGCGTTGAATGGGACAGAGGCGAGCAGTACTTC.

The J gene is TRBJ1-5, the V gene TRBV19; tentative D call: TRBD1 (6 bases). V dropped 1 base and J dropped 7 bases, with 14 bases sitting between them. The CDR3 extends over 15 amino acids. Germline CDR1 reads LNHDA; CDR2 reads SQIVND (reference sequence). The DNA of the CDR3 is TGTGCCAGTAGTATAGGCAGGGGTCGAAAACAGCCCCAGCATTTT. Translation: CASSIGRGRKQPQHF.

Concerning this clone: The junction does not match germline at one end; this may be a read error. V and J are TRBV6-1 and TRBJ2-5, with TRBD2 as a possible D gene (5 bases). CDR1 MNHNS and CDR2 SASEGT come from the germline V gene. The CDR3 has 14 residues. The CDR3 is CASRSEAGQGTQYF. The CDR3 DNA is TGTGCCAGCAGGAGCGAGGCGGGCCAAGGGACCCAGTACTTC.

The chain employs TRBV28 and TRBJ2-7, with D tentatively TRBD2 (7 bases). The CDR3 consists of 17 residues. The germline gives CDR1 MDHEN, CDR2 SYDVKM. V was clipped by 4 bases and J by 3 bases, with 22 bases between them. The CDR3 sequence: CASSSPGWGGHLYEQYF. The DNA of the CDR3 is TGTGCCAGCAGTTCCCCCGGTTGGGGGGGACACCTCTACGAGCAGTACTTC. The whole variable domain, filled in from reference TRBV28 and TRBJ2-7, reads DVKVTQSSRYLVKRTGEKVFLECVQDMDHENMFWYRQDPGLGLRLIYFSYDVKMKEKGDIPEGYSVSREKKERFSLILESASTNQTSMYLCASSSPGWGGHLYEQYFGPGTRLTVT.

The V gene is TRBV5-1, the J gene TRBJ1-2, with D hard to call. Per germline, CDR1 SGHRS and CDR2 YFSETQ. V lost 4 bases to trimming and J lost 9 bases, with 19 bases between them. This CDR3 is built from 14 residues. The CDR3 DNA follows: TGCGCCAGCAGCCCCGGAAGCCTCTATGTTAGCTACACCTTC. Its translation: CASSPGSLYVSYTF.

The V and J genes are TRBV20-1 and TRBJ2-3; D remains ambiguous. This CDR3 is built from 11 residues. Per the germline V gene, CDR1 is DFQATT and CDR2 is SNEGSKA (reference sequence). The V end lost 6 bases, the J end lost 2 bases, and 6 bases lay between the germline ends. In DNA, the CDR3 is TGCAGTGCCACCCCCACAGATACGCAGTATTTT. Translation gives CSATPTDTQYF.

V and J are TRBV7-2 and TRBJ1-2; D is perhaps TRBD1 (6 bases). The germline gives CDR1 SGHTA, CDR2 FQGNSA. V was cut by 5 bases and J by 3 bases, with 16 bases left in between. This CDR3 contains 15 residues. The CDR3 sequence is CASSVNAGQHYGYTF. In DNA form, the CDR3 reads TGTGCCAGCAGCGTAAATGCGGGACAACACTATGGCTACACCTTC.

The table lists this clone with a count of one. Other DNA sequences of this sample code for an identical CDR3. The CDR3 sequence is CASSFPGRSYEQYF. The CDR3 nucleotides read TGTGCCAGCAGTTTTCCAGGGCGCTCCTACGAGCAGTACTTC. V gene TRBV28 combines with J gene TRBJ2-7; D possibly corresponds to TRBD1 (5 bases). Trimming removed 3 bases at V and 0 bases at J, with 9 bases between. The CDR3 contains 14 residues. Germline V gene data show CDR1 as MDHEN and CDR2 as SYDVKM.

J is TRBJ1-2 and V is TRBV19; TRBD1 aligns across 9 bases. V gave up 4 bases and J gave up 5 bases; unmatched junction bases: 8. Germline-derived CDR1 and CDR2 are LNHDA and SQIVND (reference sequence). The CDR3 loop spans 15 amino acids. The CDR3 DNA sequence: TGTGCCAGTAGTACGACCGGGACAGGGAATTATGGCTACACCTTC. Translating it yields CASSTTGTGNYGYTF.